This TCR beta chain was sequenced during a study of T cell repertoires in cytomegalovirus infection. Study at large: CMV infection and matching HLA type were both indicated by public TCR beta signatures.

One entry per CDR3 protein, called by TCRdb with MiXCR from the reads. The data contain approximately 990,000 distinct CDR3 sequences, around 29% of them singletons. This clonotype appeared a few times. The antigen is unknown. The origin of this receptor is a human donor in good health (CMV status not recorded). Some clones in this sample may be carry-over from other donors' samples. The source was cultured CD8+ T cells from PBMCs, collected from culture after CMV antigen stimulation.

CDR3 nucleotides: TGTGCCAGCAGGGGACAGAACACAGATACGCAGTATTTT. Its translation: CASRGQNTDTQYF. The V and J genes are TRBV12-3 or TRBV12-4 and TRBJ2-3, with 7 bases matching TRBD1. This CDR3 has 13 residues. V dropped 6 bases and J dropped 2; count of bases not matched to a gene: 2.